Following are 30 T cell receptor beta chains from one sample sequenced in a study of T-cell reconstitution after alpha-beta-depleted transplantation in children. TCRbeta library construction was performed incorporating unique molecular identifiers. A single record per CDR3 protein comes from TCRdb applying MiXCR to the PCR reads. Among 350,000 to 450,000 distinct CDR3 sequences listed, less than 15% were seen once. Sample: PBMCs, taken from the stem cell graft. The receptors here all came from a human donor who donated a stem cell graft to a child with Fanconi anemia.

The chain uses TRBV20-1 and TRBJ2-1; 11 bases agree with TRBD2. V shed 5 bases and J 8 bases; nucleotides not matched to a gene: 11. Germline V gene data show CDR1 as DFQATT and CDR2 as SNEGSKA (reference sequence). The CDR3 covers 15 residues. Written as DNA, the CDR3 is TGCAGTGCTTCTATAGCGGGGGGGGTCTGGGATGAGCAGTTCTTC. It translates to CSASIAGGVWDEQFF.

This chain links TRBV2 with TRBJ2-5; D gene unclear. The germline CDR1 and CDR2 sequences are SNHLY and FYNNEI. CDR3 size: 14 residues. V was pared by 3 bases and J by 2 bases, with 10 bases between. The CDR3 reads CASSEGWIQETQYF. CDR3 nucleotide sequence: TGTGCCAGCAGTGAGGGTTGGATTCAAGAGACCCAGTACTTC.

This clonotype was observed a handful of times. The chain employs TRBV28 and TRBJ1-2; D possibly corresponds to TRBD1 (5 bases). The germline CDR1 and CDR2 sequences are MDHEN and SYDVKM. The V end was cut by 6 bases, the J end by 3 bases, with 14 bases between. The CDR3 length is 14 residues. The DNA of the CDR3 is TGTGCCAGCAGCCCGCCTGGAGGGGACTATGGCTACACCTTC. Its translation: CASSPPGGDYGYTF.

This clonotype appeared a few times. This chain links TRBV6-1 with TRBJ2-3; 9 nucleotides agree with TRBD1. The CDR3 is made up of 16 amino acids. The trim removed 4 bases at V and 5 bases at J, leaving 10 bases unmatched. Germline CDR1 is MNHNS and CDR2 is SASEGT. The CDR3 region is CASSAPGTGNRDTQYF. For the CDR3, the DNA is TGTGCCAGCAGTGCCCCCGGGACAGGGAACAGAGATACGCAGTATTTT.

The rearrangement uses TRBV6-2 or TRBV6-3 and TRBJ2-1, with D possibly being TRBD2 (5 bases). V was trimmed by 11 bases and J by 4 bases, leaving 18 bases between them. The CDR3 is made up of 14 amino acids. Per the germline V gene, CDR1 is MNHEY and CDR2 is SVGEGT. This CDR3 reads CASSRARGYNEQFF. CDR3 DNA sequence: TGTGCCTCCTCAAGGGCCCGGGGATACAATGAGCAGTTCTTC.

The chain couples TRBV10-2 to TRBJ2-5; D is ambiguous. CDR3 length: 12 amino acids. V shed 6 bases and J shed 2 bases, with 7 bases lying between them. In germline, CDR1 is WSHSY, CDR2 SAAADI. The CDR3 sequence is CASRGPQETQYF. CDR3 bases: TGCGCCAGCAGAGGACCGCAAGAGACCCAGTACTTC.

The chain employs TRBV20-1 and TRBJ2-3, with D tentatively TRBD1 or TRBD2 (5 bases each). Trimming cost V 0 bases and J 0 bases, with 10 bases left between them. The germline V gene encodes CDR1 DFQATT and CDR2 SNEGSKA (reference sequence). The CDR3 length is 15 residues. The CDR3 is CSARDGGSSTDTQYF. DNA of the CDR3: TGCAGTGCTAGAGATGGGGGAAGTAGCACAGATACGCAGTATTTT.

This clonotype was detected only a few times. This chain links TRBV4-2 with TRBJ1-2; D may be TRBD1 (6 bases). Looked up from germline, CDR1 is LGHNA and CDR2 is YNFKEQ. V dropped 1 base and J dropped 2 bases, with 14 bases sitting between them. This CDR3 contains 16 residues. CDR3 amino acids: CASSQVPGHTNYGYTF. The DNA for the CDR3 is TGTGCCAGCAGCCAAGTCCCGGGACACACCAACTATGGCTACACCTTC.

This clonotype was observed a few times. This sequence joins TRBV7-2 and TRBJ2-4; D assignment may be TRBD1 or TRBD2 (6 bases each). The V end was cut by 8 bases, the J end by 1 base, with 9 bases between. Germline V lookup: CDR1 SGHTA, CDR2 FQGNSA. This CDR3 contains 13 residues. The DNA of the CDR3 is TGTGCCAGCGGAGGGGGGGCCAAAAACATTCAGTACTTC. Translation gives CASGGGAKNIQYF. The full variable domain, rest sourced from reference TRBV7-2 and TRBJ2-4, is GAGVSQSPSNKVTEKGKDVELRCDPISGHTALYWYRQSLGQGLEFLIYFQGNSAPDKSGLPSDRFSAERTGGSVSTLTIQRTQQEDSAVYLCASGGGAKNIQYFGAGTRLSVL.

The chain combines TRBV29-1 with TRBJ2-1, with 12 bases that match TRBD2. V was pared by 7 bases and J by 4 bases, with 5 bases of the junction left unmatched. Germline V CDR1 and CDR2: SQVTM, ANQGSEA. CDR3 length: 14 amino acids. CDR3 bases: TGCAGCGCCCTGACTAGCGGGGGTTACAATGAGCAGTTCTTC. As protein: CSALTSGGYNEQFF.

This clonotype was found a few times. The chain carries TRBV6-5 and TRBJ1-2; a weak D match, TRBD1 (6 bases). The CDR3 runs 12 residues. The germline V and J ends were trimmed by 4 bases and 8 bases, with 11 bases remaining between them. Germline values: CDR1 MNHEY, CDR2 SVGAGI. This chain's CDR3 is CASSSGTTGYTF. CDR3 nucleotides: TGTGCCAGCAGTTCCGGGACAACAGGCTACACCTTC.

This clonotype came up many times. This rearrangement joins TRBV4-3 to TRBJ1-1; 7 bases are a match to TRBD1. Unmatched junction bases numbered 7, after V lost 6 bases and J lost 3 bases. Germline V lookup: CDR1 LGHNA, CDR2 YSLEER. This CDR3 contains 14 residues. CDR3 coding DNA: TGCGCCAGCAGTCCGGGGACAGCATACACTGAAGCTTTCTTT. Translated, it gives CASSPGTAYTEAFF.

This clonotype was counted at least ten times. V and J are TRBV12-3 or TRBV12-4 and TRBJ2-2, with D possibly matching TRBD2 (6 bases). The V and J ends lost 3 bases and 2 bases respectively, with 10 bases between them. The CDR3 runs to 15 residues. CDR3 sequence (DNA): TGTGCCAGCAGTTTTCGGGCGGGAAACACCGGGGAGCTGTTTTTT. This translates into CASSFRAGNTGELFF.

This clonotype turned up a few times. The chain employs TRBV4-1 and TRBJ2-7; 7 bases line up with TRBD1. The CDR3 loop spans 15 amino acids. With 0 bases clipped from V and 0 bases from J, the junction kept 2 bases outside the gene matches. Germline V gene data show CDR1 as MGHRA and CDR2 as YSYEKL. The CDR3 bases are TGCGCCAGCAGCCAAGACAGGGGGATCTCCTACGAGCAGTACTTC. Protein product: CASSQDRGISYEQYF.

The chain couples TRBV7-9 to TRBJ1-1, with 7 bases fitting TRBD1. CDR1 and CDR2 (germline): SEHNR, FQNEAQ (reference sequence). The CDR3 is 15 amino acids. Trimming removed 5 bases from V and 1 base from J; junction bases left unmatched: 7. As DNA, the CDR3 is TGTGCCAGCAGCCACATACAGGGGACGAACACTGAAGCTTTCTTT. This sequence encodes CASSHIQGTNTEAFF.

The CDR3 loop reads CASSQADLRAEQFF. CDR3 nucleotides: TGCGCCAGCAGCCAAGCCGACCTAAGGGCCGAGCAGTTCTTC. The chain has TRBV4-1 and TRBJ2-1; no definite D call. The CDR3 totals 14 residues. The germline CDR1 and CDR2 sequences are MGHRA and YSYEKL. Deletions cut 1 base from V and 10 bases from J, with 14 bases between.

The J gene is TRBJ2-3, the V gene TRBV10-2, with 11 bases that match TRBD2. CDR1 WSHSY and CDR2 SAAADI come from the germline V gene. The V segment lost 10 bases and the J segment 4 bases; nucleotides outside the gene matches: 19. The CDR3 is 18 residues long. The CDR3 protein is CATRREASGGYGPDTQYF. The CDR3 DNA follows: TGCGCCACTCGGAGGGAAGCTAGCGGGGGGTATGGCCCAGATACGCAGTATTTT.

This clonotype showed up many times. The chain couples TRBV5-1 to TRBJ2-1; 7 bases are a match to TRBD1. V was clipped by 0 bases and J by 5 bases; unmatched bases: 5. The CDR3 is made up of 15 amino acids. CDR1 is SGHRS and CDR2 is YFSETQ in the germline V gene. The CDR3 reads CASSLGGRGHNEQFF. Written as DNA, the CDR3 is TGCGCCAGCAGCTTGGGAGGTAGGGGGCACAATGAGCAGTTCTTC.

This clonotype has at least ten counts. The V gene is TRBV5-1, the J gene TRBJ1-2, with 9 bases identical to TRBD1. There are 15 residues in the CDR3. Germline V gene data show CDR1 as SGHRS and CDR2 as YFSETQ. The trim removed 1 base at V and 8 bases at J, leaving 9 bases unmatched. In nucleotides, the CDR3 is TGCGCCAGCAGCTTGATGACGGGACAGGGTCTCGGCTACACCTTC. This gives the protein CASSLMTGQGLGYTF.

This clonotype came up a few times. This sequence joins TRBV29-1 and TRBJ1-1; D is undetermined. The CDR3 consists of 13 residues. The germline gives CDR1 SQVTM, CDR2 ANQGSEA. Trimming took 6 bases from V and 1 from J, leaving 12 bases between them. CDR3 in DNA: TGCAGCGTCGATAAGACAAAGAACACTGAAGCTTTCTTT. It specifies CSVDKTKNTEAFF. Full variable domain (missing parts from reference TRBV29-1 and TRBJ1-1): SAVISQKPSRDICQRGTSLTIQCQVDSQVTMMFWYRQQPGQSLTLIATANQGSEATYESGFVIDKFPISRPNLTFSTLTVSNMSPEDSSIYLCSVDKTKNTEAFFGQGTRLTVV.

This clonotype was recorded many times. Written as DNA, the CDR3 is TGTGCCAGCAGTTACTCCCCTGGGGGGGCGCTTGGTTCACCCCTCCACTTT. This sequence encodes CASSYSPGGALGSPLHF. J is TRBJ1-6 and V is TRBV6-5, with D perhaps matching TRBD1 (6 bases). The germline CDR1 and CDR2 sequences are MNHEY and SVGAGI. V was trimmed by 0 bases and J by 9 bases, leaving 18 bases between them. The CDR3 loop spans 17 amino acids.

The J gene is TRBJ2-3, the V gene TRBV11-2; D is perhaps TRBD2 (6 bases). Germline CDR1 is SGHAT and CDR2 is FQNNGV. CDR3 length equals 14 residues. V lost 5 bases, J lost 8 bases, and 17 bases lay in between. The chain's CDR3 is CASSEGTRASTQYF. As DNA, the CDR3 is TGTGCCAGCAGCGAAGGGACTCGGGCTAGTACGCAGTATTTT. Full variable domain (remainder filled in from reference TRBV11-2 and TRBJ2-3): EAGVAQSPRYKIIEKRQSVAFWCNPISGHATLYWYQQILGQGPKLLIQFQNNGVVDDSQLPKDRFSAERLKGVDSTLKIQPAKLEDSAVYLCASSEGTRASTQYFGPGTRLTVL.

This clonotype was seen many times. The CDR3 is CASSPRTESNEQFF. Written as DNA, the CDR3 is TGCGCCAGCAGCCCGAGGACAGAAAGCAATGAGCAGTTCTTC. This chain uses TRBV5-1 with TRBJ2-1; tentative D call: TRBD1 (6 bases). The germline CDR1 and CDR2 sequences are SGHRS and YFSETQ. CDR3 length: 14 residues. Trimming stripped 4 bases from V and 6 bases from J, with 14 bases between. Full variable domain (remainder filled in from reference TRBV5-1 and TRBJ2-1): KAGVTQTPRYLIKTRGQQVTLSCSPISGHRSVSWYQQTPGQGLQFLFEYFSETQRNKGNFPGRFSGRQFSNSRSEMNVSTLELGDSALYLCASSPRTESNEQFFGPGTRLTVL.

This clonotype was picked up a small number of times. V and J are TRBV28 and TRBJ1-2, with a possible D match to TRBD1 (5 bases). Germline V gene lookup returns CDR1 MDHEN and CDR2 SYDVKM. Trimming removed 3 bases at V and 5 bases at J, with 13 bases between. The CDR3 totals 14 residues. CDR3 DNA sequence: TGTGCCAGCAGTTTGTCAGGGATGTATTATGGCTACACCTTC. It translates to CASSLSGMYYGYTF.

The sample holds many counts of this clonotype. The chain carries TRBV20-1 and TRBJ2-5, with 14 bases matching TRBD2. CDR3 length equals 14 residues. With V trimmed by 5 bases and J by 5 bases, 4 bases remained unmatched. CDR1 and CDR2 from the germline V gene are DFQATT and SNEGSKA (reference sequence). For the CDR3, the DNA is TGCAGTGCTTTCCGACTAGCGGGGGGGGAGACCCAGTACTTC. Translated: CSAFRLAGGETQYF.

J is TRBJ2-5 and V is TRBV5-4, with no clear D. The CDR3 is made up of 14 amino acids. The V gene lost 4 bases and the J gene lost 3 bases, with 13 bases spanning the gap. Germline loops: CDR1 SGHNT, CDR2 YYREEE (reference sequence). In DNA form, the CDR3 reads TGTGCCAGCAGCCGAATTCATGTAGAAGAGACCCAGTACTTC. Translation gives CASSRIHVEETQYF.

The chain has TRBV7-2 and TRBJ1-1; possibly TRBD1 for D (5 bases). CDR3 length: 14 amino acids. The germline V gene has CDR1 SGHTA and CDR2 FQGNSA. V was pared by 7 bases and J by 4 bases, with 16 bases between. Here the CDR3 DNA reads TGTGCCAGCACCTCCCCTGATGGGGGCACTGAAGCTTTCTTT. This gives the protein CASTSPDGGTEAFF.

This clonotype was seen repeatedly, ten times or more. V is TRBV6-1 and J is TRBJ1-1; no definite D call. This CDR3 is 13 amino acids long. CDR1 and CDR2 from the germline V gene are MNHNS and SASEGT. Trimming stripped 7 bases from V and 5 bases from J, with 14 bases between. The CDR3 spells CASMGGRWTEAFF. For the CDR3, the DNA is TGTGCCAGCATGGGAGGGCGGTGGACTGAAGCTTTCTTT.

As DNA, the CDR3 is TGCAGTGCTAGAGATATTAGGGCCCAAGCCTCCTACAATGAGCAGTTCTTC. It is translated as CSARDIRAQASYNEQFF. The gene calls are TRBV20-1 and TRBJ2-1; D unclear. The CDR3 consists of 17 residues. Between the trimmed V and J ends, which lost 0 bases and 0 bases, there was a span of 15 bases. The germline gives CDR1 DFQATT, CDR2 SNEGSKA (reference sequence).

This clonotype was found many times. The V gene is TRBV3-1, the J gene TRBJ1-1; tentative D call: TRBD1 (5 bases). This CDR3 comprises 12 residues. Germline CDR1 reads LGHDT; CDR2 reads YNNKEL (reference sequence). The germline V and J ends were trimmed by 4 bases and 7 bases, with 10 bases remaining between them. The CDR3 is CASSPPGGEAFF. The DNA of the CDR3 is TGTGCCAGCAGCCCTCCGGGGGGTGAAGCTTTCTTT.